The present T cell receptor beta chain was sequenced within a study of quantifying T cell responses using KT2 cells. Study in general: cDNA was made from DNase-treated RNA using alpha and beta constant primers. The T4 ligation step was estimated to exceed 9% efficiency under optimum conditions.

Deletions cut 2 bases from V and 4 bases from J, with 11 bases between. The CDR3 runs to 14 residues. This clonotype was seen a few times. The cDNA 3' end received a ligated oligonucleotide with a UMI. An equimolar mix of RC1.1 and RC1.2 primed the beta chain across TRBC1 and TRBC2. TCRdb reprocessed the UMI-ligation and nested PCR reads via MiXCR and lists one record per CDR3 protein. This sample has approximately 57,000 distinct CDR3 sequences, with 9% to 15% found just once. The receptor was derived from a human donor. The sequencing sample was made of PBMCs spiked with cells of the T cell clone KT2. The chain uses TRBV12-3 or TRBV12-4 and TRBJ1-1; possible D gene TRBD1, 6 bases. CDR3 sequence: CASSLLGGPTEAFF. CDR3 nucleotides: TGTGCCAGCAGTTTACTTGGGGGCCCCACTGAAGCTTTCTTT.